A single sample is the source of the 29 T cell receptor beta chains below, sequenced in a study of blood T cell repertoires in COVID-19. Generated by immunoSEQ multiplex PCR, the TCRdb table keeps only in-frame clones and is missing some. The sample yields some 140,000 clones, 79% seen once. Material for sequencing was peripheral blood. The receptors stem from a man in his sixties with acute or convalescent COVID-19.

The rearrangement joins TRBV3-1 (or the pseudogene TRBV3-2) to TRBJ2-7, with a tentative D call TRBD2 (6 bases). This CDR3 comprises 14 residues. Germline V gene lookup returns CDR1 LGHDT and CDR2 YNNKEL (reference sequence). V lost 6 bases to trimming and J lost 3 bases, with 15 bases between them. The DNA for the CDR3 is TGTGCCAGCAGTCACCTAGCGATGCGCTACGAGCAGTACTTC. Amino acids: CASSHLAMRYEQYF.

The chain carries TRBV7-2 and TRBJ2-7, with 10 nucleotides matching TRBD2. V lost 5 bases and J lost 1; bases outside the gene matches: 2. This CDR3 has 14 residues. Germline V CDR1 and CDR2: SGHTA, FQGNSA. Here the CDR3 reads CASSATSGSYEQYF. In DNA form, the CDR3 reads TGTGCCAGCAGCGCGACTAGCGGGTCCTACGAGCAGTACTTC.

Only a few counts were recorded for this clone. This chain links TRBV5-6 with TRBJ1-6; D is uncertain. Per germline, CDR1 SGHDT and CDR2 YYEEEE. CDR3 length equals 12 residues. Trimming cost V 1 base and J 9 bases, with 5 bases left between them. The CDR3 reads CASSLYSSPLHF. CDR3 DNA sequence: TGTGCCAGCAGCTTGTATTCTTCACCCCTCCACTTT.

The chain joins TRBV7-2 to TRBJ2-3; D is undetermined. V lost 1 base, J lost 1 base, and 6 bases lay in between. CDR3 length: 14 residues. Per germline, CDR1 SGHTA and CDR2 FQGNSA. CDR3 amino acids: CASSLDRGTDTQYF. The CDR3 DNA reads TGTGCCAGCAGCTTAGACCGAGGCACAGATACGCAGTATTTT.

This clone was picked up many times. This sequence joins TRBV3-1 (or the pseudogene TRBV3-2) and TRBJ1-6, with D maybe TRBD1 (6 bases). Trimming cost V 1 base and J 7 bases, with 11 bases left between them. The CDR3 runs to 15 residues. Germline loops: CDR1 LGHDT, CDR2 YNNKEL (reference sequence). The CDR3 region is CASSQVAGANSPLHF. The CDR3 DNA sequence: TGTGCCAGCAGCCAAGTTGCAGGGGCGAATTCACCCCTCCACTTT.

This rearrangement joins TRBV5-1 to TRBJ2-1; 7 bases are a match to TRBD2. Losses at the gene ends were 5 bases for V and 9 bases for J; bases not matched to a gene: 14. From germline, CDR1 is SGHRS and CDR2 YFSETQ. The CDR3 has 15 residues. The CDR3 region has the DNA TGCGCCAGCAGTCTCGCGGGAGTAAAGAATAGTGAGCAGTTCTTC. It yields the protein CASSLAGVKNSEQFF.

The chain links TRBV29-1 to TRBJ2-1, with 7 bases aligning to TRBD1. V gave up 8 bases and J gave up 11 bases; unmatched junction bases: 12. Germline CDR1 SQVTM, CDR2 ANQGSEA. The length of the CDR3 is 12 residues. DNA for the CDR3: TGCAGCTCAACCAGAACAGGGGAGCAGCAGTTCTTC. Protein sequence: CSSTRTGEQQFF.

This chain connects TRBV30 to TRBJ1-2; no reliable D call. The germline V gene encodes CDR1 GTSNPN and CDR2 SVGIG (reference sequence). Trimming removed 4 bases from V and 2 bases from J, with 23 bases in between. The CDR3 contains 17 residues. CDR3 bases: TGTGCCTGGATGAGCGGCAGACTATCAAGTCTCAACTATGGCTACACCTTC. The encoded protein is CAWMSGRLSSLNYGYTF.

The chain uses TRBV9 and TRBJ1-6, with D possibly TRBD1 on 6 matching bases. The V end lost 6 bases, the J end lost 5 bases, and 12 bases lay between the germline ends. This CDR3 has 14 amino acids. Germline lookup yields CDR1 SGDLS and CDR2 YYNGEE. CDR3 nucleotides: TGTGCCAGCACCCGAGACAGGAATAATTCACCCCTCCACTTT. Translation gives CASTRDRNNSPLHF.

The chain is built from TRBV6-6 and TRBJ1-1; D is perhaps TRBD1 (5 bases). V lost 6 bases and J lost 4, with 9 bases in between. CDR1 is MNHNY and CDR2 is SVGAGI in the germline V gene (reference sequence). The CDR3 totals 12 residues. The CDR3 DNA reads TGTGCCAGCAGGACAGAGGCCACTGAAGCTTTCTTT. It codes for CASRTEATEAFF.

The rearrangement joins TRBV6-5 to TRBJ2-1; D call uncertain. The V and J ends lost 4 bases and 8 bases respectively, with 6 bases between them. The CDR3 covers 11 residues. Germline lookup yields CDR1 MNHEY and CDR2 SVGAGI. Written as DNA, the CDR3 is TGTGCCAGCAGTTCTCTCGATGAGCAGTTCTTC. This sequence encodes CASSSLDEQFF.

In this sample, this clone turned up a few times. The rearrangement links TRBV7-9 to TRBJ1-1; D is undetermined. Trimming pared 11 bases from V and 0 bases from J, leaving 7 bases between. The CDR3 extends over 11 amino acids. CDR1 and CDR2 (germline): SEHNR, FQNEAQ (reference sequence). The chain's CDR3 is CAGQVNTEAFF. CDR3 in DNA: TGTGCCGGCCAGGTGAACACTGAAGCTTTCTTT.

This chain links TRBV30 with TRBJ1-1; D call uncertain. The CDR3 runs to 11 residues. Germline values: CDR1 GTSNPN, CDR2 SVGIG (reference sequence). V lost 4 bases and J lost 3, with 6 bases in between. CDR3 region: CAWTGYTEAFF. In nucleotides, the CDR3 is TGTGCCTGGACCGGGTACACTGAAGCTTTCTTT.

The table lists this clone with a few counts. The J gene is TRBJ1-4, the V gene TRBV5-1; 10 nucleotides agree with TRBD1. The CDR3 runs to 16 residues. Unmatched junction bases numbered 6, after V lost 1 base and J lost 6 bases. Germline lookup yields CDR1 SGHRS and CDR2 YFSETQ. The CDR3 DNA sequence: TGCGCCAGCAGCTTGCGACCGGGACAGGGGTATGAAAAACTGTTTTTT. This gives the protein CASSLRPGQGYEKLFF.

This clone was picked up one time. The chain carries TRBV29-1 and TRBJ1-2; a weak D match, TRBD1 (5 bases). This CDR3 contains 15 residues. V lost 0 bases to trimming and J lost 7 bases, with 18 bases between them. The V gene's germline CDR1 is SQVTM and CDR2 ANQGSEA. This CDR3 reads CSVEDPTALGPGYTF. The CDR3 nucleotides are TGCAGCGTTGAAGATCCGACAGCCCTAGGCCCTGGCTACACCTTC.

The chain combines TRBV19 with TRBJ2-7; perhaps TRBD1 as D (6 bases). This CDR3 is 13 amino acids long. The V gene's germline CDR1 is LNHDA and CDR2 SQIVND (reference sequence). The V and J ends lost 3 bases and 3 bases respectively, with 9 bases between them. The CDR3 bases are TGTGCCAGTAGTATTGGCAGGGGCTACGAGCAGTACTTC. It encodes CASSIGRGYEQYF. Complete variable domain (other parts from reference TRBV19 and TRBJ2-7): DGGITQSPKYLFRKEGQNVTLSCEQNLNHDAMYWYRQDPGQGLRLIYYSQIVNDFQKGDIAEGYSVSREKKESFPLTVTSAQKNPTAFYLCASSIGRGYEQYFGPGTRLTVT.

This chain links TRBV6-5 with TRBJ2-3; TRBD2 is a possible D gene (6 bases). V was cut by 5 bases and J by 0 bases, with 9 bases left in between. Germline V gene data show CDR1 as MNHEY and CDR2 as SVGAGI. The CDR3 sequence is 14 residues long. CDR3 coding DNA: TGTGCCAGCAGTCGAAGCGGGAGCACAGATACGCAGTATTTT. Translated: CASSRSGSTDTQYF.

J is TRBJ2-1 and V is TRBV7-9; no clear D. Germline assignment: CDR1 SEHNR and CDR2 FQNEAQ (reference sequence). CDR3 length equals 12 residues. Trimming took 3 bases from V and 9 from J, leaving 9 bases between them. The CDR3 region is CASSFSRREQFF. CDR3 in DNA: TGTGCCAGCAGCTTCTCCCGTCGTGAGCAGTTCTTC.

The chain recombines TRBV28 with TRBJ1-1; the D gene is possibly TRBD1 (6 bases). CDR3 size: 17 residues. The ends were cut back, 8 bases at V and 1 base at J, with 23 bases in the middle. Germline CDR1 and CDR2: MDHEN and SYDVKM. Here the CDR3 DNA reads TGTGCCAGCTTGGCAGGGAGGGGGAGTTTGAGGAACACTGAAGCTTTCTTT. This encodes CASLAGRGSLRNTEAFF.

In nucleotides, the CDR3 is TGTGCCAGCAGCGAGATTTGGACTAGCTCAGATACGCAGTATTTT. Translating gives CASSEIWTSSDTQYF. The chain carries TRBV28 and TRBJ2-3, with TRBD2 identical over 8 bases. Germline CDR1 MDHEN, CDR2 SYDVKM. V lost 6 bases and J lost 4; bases outside the gene matches: 9. This CDR3 spans 15 amino acids.

CDR3 nucleotide sequence: TGTGCCAGCAGTTACACACAGGGGAATCAGCCCCAGCATTTT. Amino acid sequence: CASSYTQGNQPQHF. This chain connects TRBV6-5 to TRBJ1-5; 7 bases align to TRBD1. This CDR3 has 14 residues. Germline lookup yields CDR1 MNHEY and CDR2 SVGAGI. Unmatched junction bases numbered 2, after V lost 2 bases and J lost 4 bases.

The J gene is TRBJ2-2, the V gene TRBV19; the D gene is possibly TRBD1 (5 bases). CDR1 is LNHDA and CDR2 is SQIVND in the germline V gene (reference sequence). This CDR3 comprises 17 residues. V was cut by 4 bases and J by 7 bases, with 22 bases left in between. CDR3 protein: CASSTRLGQGTGGELFF. The CDR3 coding sequence is TGTGCCAGTAGTACCCGTTTAGGGCAGGGAACAGGCGGGGAGCTGTTTTTT.

V gene TRBV5-5 combines with J gene TRBJ1-4; D is unresolved. V gave up 0 bases and J gave up 0 bases, with 6 bases separating them. From germline, CDR1 is SGHKS and CDR2 YYEKEE (reference sequence). The CDR3 is 15 amino acids. The CDR3 sequence: CASSLGVATNEKLFF. DNA of the CDR3: TGTGCCAGCAGCTTGGGAGTCGCAACTAATGAAAAACTGTTTTTT.

This clone was seen only once. The V call is TRBV27, the J call TRBJ1-2, with D maybe TRBD1 (6 bases). Trimming shortened V by 3 bases and J by 13 bases, and 18 bases separated the two germline ends. Germline loops: CDR1 MNHEY, CDR2 SMNVEV (reference sequence). The CDR3 has 13 amino acids. The CDR3 reads CASSFRDTRDFTF. The CDR3 nucleotides read TGTGCCAGCAGTTTTCGGGACACGAGGGATTTCACCTTC.

This rearrangement joins TRBV9 to TRBJ2-2, with TRBD1 as a possible D gene (5 bases). CDR1 is SGDLS and CDR2 is YYNGEE in the germline V gene. V lost 7 bases and J lost 1, with 14 bases in between. The CDR3 is 15 amino acids. Written as DNA, the CDR3 is TGTGCCAGCTCTAAGACCGGACAGAACACCGGGGAGCTGTTTTTT. Protein sequence: CASSKTGQNTGELFF.

J is TRBJ2-1 and V is TRBV18, with D uncertain. Germline V gene lookup returns CDR1 KGHSH and CDR2 LQKENI. V was trimmed by 1 base and J by 8 bases, leaving 9 bases between them. There are 13 residues in the CDR3. The CDR3 sequence is CASSPLSVYEQFF. CDR3 DNA sequence: TGTGCCAGCTCACCACTTTCTGTCTATGAGCAGTTCTTC.

This chain uses TRBV28 with TRBJ2-2; 10 bases are shared with TRBD1. The CDR3 has 15 residues. Germline values: CDR1 MDHEN, CDR2 SYDVKM. V lost 5 bases and J lost 3; bases outside the gene matches: 3. The CDR3 bases are TGTGCCAGCAGTCGGGACAGGGGTTACACCGGGGAGCTGTTTTTT. Translating gives CASSRDRGYTGELFF. Based on the CDR3 plus reference TRBV28 and TRBJ2-2, the full variable domain is DVKVTQSSRYLVKRTGEKVFLECVQDMDHENMFWYRQDPGLGLRLIYFSYDVKMKEKGDIPEGYSVSREKKERFSLILESASTNQTSMYLCASSRDRGYTGELFFGEGSRLTVL.

This clone was seen only once. The genes are TRBV7-3 and TRBJ2-2; D perhaps matches TRBD2 (5 bases). CDR1 and CDR2 from the germline V gene are SGHTA and FQGTGA. The CDR3 contains 15 residues. Deletions cut 4 bases from V and 4 bases from J, with 13 bases between. CDR3 DNA sequence: TGTGCCAGCAGCTCCGTAGGGAGTTCCACCGGGGAGCTGTTTTTT. It is translated as CASSSVGSSTGELFF. The full variable domain, in which reference TRBV7-3 and TRBJ2-2 provide the parts outside the CDR3, is GAGVSQTPSNKVTEKGKYVELRCDPISGHTALYWYRQSLGQGPEFLIYFQGTGAADDSGLPNDRFFAVRPEGSVSTLKIQRTERGDSAVYLCASSSVGSSTGELFFGEGSRLTVL.

This clone showed up just a few times. This sequence joins TRBV7-8 and TRBJ1-5, with a weak D call TRBD1 (6 bases). Germline-derived CDR1 and CDR2 are SGHVS and FQNEAQ. V lost 1 base and J lost 5, with 9 bases in between. The CDR3 is 14 residues long. CDR3: CASSLEGGYQPQHF. CDR3 nucleotide sequence: TGTGCCAGCAGCTTAGAGGGGGGGTATCAGCCCCAGCATTTT.